One sample yielded the 10 T cell receptor beta chains listed below, sequenced in a study of T cell repertoires in cytomegalovirus infection. TCRdb independently ran MiXCR on the reads; one entry per CDR3 protein. The sample lists around 240,000 distinct CDR3 sequences; about 23% were seen once. Sequencing was done on a sample of CD8+ T cells from PBMCs. The receptors were sampled from a human donor in good health (CMV status not recorded). Some clones in this sample may be carry-over from other donors' samples.

This clonotype occurred a few times. The CDR3 here is CASSFSTGGAAWGEKLFF. CDR3 nucleotides: TGTGCCAGCAGCTTTTCGACAGGGGGTGCCGCATGGGGTGAAAAACTGTTTTTT. This rearrangement joins TRBV11-2 to TRBJ1-4, with TRBD1 matching 9 bases. Trimming cost V 3 bases and J 7 bases; bases outside gene matches: 15. Germline values: CDR1 SGHAT, CDR2 FQNNGV. The CDR3 is 18 residues long.

The chain has TRBV6-6 and TRBJ1-3; D is ambiguous. With 4 bases removed from V and 0 bases from J, the gap between germline ends came to 7 bases. Germline values: CDR1 MNHNY, CDR2 SVGAGI (reference sequence). The CDR3 is 14 amino acids. CDR3 region: CASSSLVSGNTIYF. Written as DNA, the CDR3 is TGTGCCAGCAGTTCCCTGGTCTCTGGAAACACCATATATTTT.

This clonotype was counted many times. The chain combines TRBV6-4 with TRBJ2-1, with 10 bases matching TRBD2. V shed 2 bases and J 7 bases; nucleotides not matched to a gene: 5. In germline, CDR1 is MRHNA, CDR2 SNTAGT. The CDR3 is made up of 15 amino acids. CDR3 protein: CASSDERGGHNEQFF. As DNA, the CDR3 is TGTGCCAGCAGTGACGAGCGGGGGGGCCATAATGAGCAGTTCTTC.

The chain recombines TRBV29-1 with TRBJ2-7; 7 bases are shared with TRBD2. Germline V gene lookup returns CDR1 SQVTM and CDR2 ANQGSEA. V gave up 6 bases and J gave up 6 bases; unmatched junction bases: 11. The CDR3 is made up of 13 amino acids. CDR3 nucleotides: TGCAGCGTAGAGACTAGCACCCCTTCCGAGCAGTACTTC. Its translation is CSVETSTPSEQYF.

At least ten counts were recorded for this clonotype. The chain employs TRBV7-9 and TRBJ2-2; D call uncertain. The CDR3 sequence is 10 residues long. From germline, CDR1 is SEHNR and CDR2 FQNEAQ (reference sequence). V was trimmed by 8 bases and J by 7 bases, leaving 5 bases between them. The CDR3, as DNA: TGTGCCAGCGTGGACGGGGAGCTGTTTTTT. Amino acids: CASVDGELFF.

This clonotype was seen ten or more times. The chain has TRBV28 and TRBJ2-7, with 7 bases identical to TRBD1. The CDR3 contains 16 residues. J lost 2 bases, V lost 2 bases, and 9 bases had no gene match. Germline CDR1 and CDR2: MDHEN and SYDVKM. The CDR3 protein is CASSLAPDRATYEQYF. DNA for the CDR3: TGTGCCAGCAGTTTAGCCCCCGACAGGGCTACCTACGAGCAGTACTTC. The whole variable domain, remainder taken from reference TRBV28 and TRBJ2-7, is DVKVTQSSRYLVKRTGEKVFLECVQDMDHENMFWYRQDPGLGLRLIYFSYDVKMKEKGDIPEGYSVSREKKERFSLILESASTNQTSMYLCASSLAPDRATYEQYFGPGTRLTVT.

This clonotype turned up a few times. The chain is built from TRBV18 and TRBJ2-5; TRBD1 matches at 7 bases. The V segment lost 4 bases and the J segment 3 bases; nucleotides outside the gene matches: 8. The CDR3 has 15 residues. The germline gives CDR1 KGHSH, CDR2 LQKENI. The CDR3 DNA reads as TGTGCCAGCTCACTGGGACAGAAAAGAGAAGAGACCCAGTACTTC. Protein: CASSLGQKREETQYF. The full variable domain, completed using reference TRBV18 and TRBJ2-5, is NAGVMQNPRHLVRRRGQEARLRCSPMKGHSHVYWYRQLPEEGLKFMVYLQKENIIDESGMPKERFSAEFPKEGPSILRIQQVVRGDSAAYFCASSLGQKREETQYFGPGTRLLVL.

The chain is built from TRBV14 and TRBJ1-1; D is unclear. The length of the CDR3 is 12 residues. Germline values: CDR1 SGHDN, CDR2 FVKESK. V shed 3 bases and J shed 8 bases, with 10 bases lying between them. The CDR3 DNA sequence: TGTGCCAGCAGCCACCATCCCAGGGAAGCTTTCTTT. Residues: CASSHHPREAFF.

The chain carries TRBV5-1 and TRBJ1-1; D gene unclear. Germline CDR1 is SGHRS and CDR2 is YFSETQ. The CDR3 contains 13 residues. V shed 5 bases and J shed 1 base, with 9 bases lying between them. The CDR3 sequence is CASRKVENTEAFF. CDR3 DNA: TGCGCCAGCAGGAAGGTAGAGAACACTGAAGCTTTCTTT. Variable domain in full (rest from reference TRBV5-1 and TRBJ1-1): KAGVTQTPRYLIKTRGQQVTLSCSPISGHRSVSWYQQTPGQGLQFLFEYFSETQRNKGNFPGRFSGRQFSNSRSEMNVSTLELGDSALYLCASRKVENTEAFFGQGTRLTVV.

This clonotype was seen only a few times. The V and J genes are TRBV7-9 and TRBJ1-1; D gene unclear. The V gene lost 5 bases and the J gene lost 1 base, with 17 bases spanning the gap. Germline V gene sequence: CDR1 SEHNR, CDR2 FQNEAQ (reference sequence). The CDR3 runs to 16 residues. The CDR3 nucleotides read TGTGCCAGCAGCCCCCCTCTGTGGCGCCAGAACACTGAAGCTTTCTTT. Translating it yields CASSPPLWRQNTEAFF.